This T cell receptor (beta chain) emerged from a study of a mutant IDH1 vaccine in newly diagnosed glioma. Some clones are missing from TCRdb's copy, which holds only in-frame ones; the method was immunoSEQ multiplex PCR. The profile covers approximately 36,000 clones, with roughly 92% appearing a single time and about a sixth taken by the ten largest. Notes on this clone: Its target is unknown.

The CDR3 extends over 13 amino acids. The V gene lost 0 bases and the J gene lost 8 bases, with 8 bases spanning the gap. Looked up from germline, CDR1 is SGHRS and CDR2 is YFSETQ. Study results and limitations: Vaccine-induced responses were seen in approximately 93% of patients, spanning several MHC alleles.

Noted time point: baseline, week 1 (first vaccination visit). Treatment denoted: pre-vaccination baseline after standard-of-care therapy. The sequencing used PBMCs, collected from a glioma patient treated with radiotherapy, temozolomide or both. This receptor was obtained from a man aged 18 to 29 with glioma. The genes are TRBV5-1 and TRBJ1-4; D call uncertain. The CDR3 reads CASSLAMGEKLFF. CDR3 DNA: TGCGCCAGCAGCTTGGCTATGGGGGAAAAACTGTTTTTT.